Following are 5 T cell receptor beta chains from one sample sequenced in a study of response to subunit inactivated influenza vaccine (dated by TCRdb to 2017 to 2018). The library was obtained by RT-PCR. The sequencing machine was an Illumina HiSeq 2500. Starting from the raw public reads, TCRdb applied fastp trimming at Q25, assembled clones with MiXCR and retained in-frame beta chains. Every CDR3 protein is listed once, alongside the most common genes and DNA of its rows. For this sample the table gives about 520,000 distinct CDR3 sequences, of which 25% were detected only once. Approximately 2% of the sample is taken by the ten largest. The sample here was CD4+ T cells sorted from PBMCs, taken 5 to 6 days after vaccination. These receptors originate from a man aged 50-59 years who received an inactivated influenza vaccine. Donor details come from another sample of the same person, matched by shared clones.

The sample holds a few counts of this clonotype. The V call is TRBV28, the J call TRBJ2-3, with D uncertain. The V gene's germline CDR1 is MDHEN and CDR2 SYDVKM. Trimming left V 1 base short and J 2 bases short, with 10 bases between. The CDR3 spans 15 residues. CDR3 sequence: CASSLSKQSTDTQYF. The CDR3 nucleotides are TGTGCCAGCAGTTTATCGAAACAATCCACAGATACGCAGTATTTT.

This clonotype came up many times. CDR3 sequence reads: CSGLGGGYEQYF. CDR3 sequence (DNA): TGCAGCGGACTAGGGGGAGGCTACGAGCAGTACTTC. V and J are TRBV29-1 and TRBJ2-7; perhaps D is TRBD1 or TRBD2 (6 bases each). From germline, CDR1 is SQVTM and CDR2 ANQGSEA. This CDR3 spans 12 amino acids. Between the trimmed V and J ends, which lost 7 bases and 3 bases, there was a span of 13 bases.

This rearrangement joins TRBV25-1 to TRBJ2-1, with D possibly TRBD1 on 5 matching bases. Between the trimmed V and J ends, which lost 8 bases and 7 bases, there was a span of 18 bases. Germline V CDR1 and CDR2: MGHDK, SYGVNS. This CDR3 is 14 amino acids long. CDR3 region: CASLDSSMENEQFF. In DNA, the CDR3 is TGTGCCAGCCTTGACAGCTCGATGGAGAATGAGCAGTTCTTC.

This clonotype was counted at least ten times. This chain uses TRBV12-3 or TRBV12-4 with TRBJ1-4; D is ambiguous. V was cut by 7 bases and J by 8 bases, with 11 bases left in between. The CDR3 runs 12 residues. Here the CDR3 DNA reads TGTGCCAGCAATTCGGGAGAAGAAAAACTGTTTTTT. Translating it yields CASNSGEEKLFF.

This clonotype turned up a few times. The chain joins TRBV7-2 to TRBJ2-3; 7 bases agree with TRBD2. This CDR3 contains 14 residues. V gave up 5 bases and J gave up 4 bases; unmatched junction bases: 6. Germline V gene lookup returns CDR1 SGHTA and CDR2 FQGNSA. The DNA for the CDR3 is TGTGCCAGCAGCCCAGGGACTATCTCAGATACGCAGTATTTT. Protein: CASSPGTISDTQYF. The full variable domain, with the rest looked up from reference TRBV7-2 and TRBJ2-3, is GAGVSQSPSNKVTEKGKDVELRCDPISGHTALYWYRQSLGQGLEFLIYFQGNSAPDKSGLPSDRFSAERTGGSVSTLTIQRTQQEDSAVYLCASSPGTISDTQYFGPGTRLTVL.